The 2 T cell receptor beta chains below were found in one sample sequenced in a study of shared clonotypes between healthy human individuals. The data were produced by immunoSEQ multiplex PCR, yet TCRdb's version contains in-frame clones alone and is incomplete. The table has over 1.5 million clones, approximately 98% seen once. Material: naive CD4+ T cells sorted from blood. Subset of the sample: CD45RA+ positively selected. Receptors originate from a man younger than 45 in good health.

This clone was seen only a few times. Other DNA sequences in this specimen translate into the identical CDR3. The rearrangement links TRBV11-2 to TRBJ2-7; possibly TRBD1 for D (5 bases). Germline V gene data show CDR1 as SGHAT and CDR2 as FQNNGV. V was cut by 4 bases and J by 3 bases, with 7 bases left in between. The CDR3 runs 12 residues. The CDR3 DNA is TGTGCCAGCAGCTCGCAGGGCTACGAGCAGTACTTC. It codes for CASSSQGYEQYF. The full variable domain, completed using reference TRBV11-2 and TRBJ2-7, is EAGVAQSPRYKIIEKRQSVAFWCNPISGHATLYWYQQILGQGPKLLIQFQNNGVVDDSQLPKDRFSAERLKGVDSTLKIQPAKLEDSAVYLCASSSQGYEQYFGPGTRLTVT.

The chain carries TRBV2 and TRBJ2-1, with D hard to call. The germline CDR1 and CDR2 sequences are SNHLY and FYNNEI. The CDR3 contains 16 residues. The V gene lost 6 bases and the J gene lost 4 bases, with 19 bases spanning the gap. The CDR3 nucleotides are TGTGCCAGCAGGGCCCCATTAGTGGCTCCGTACAATGAGCAGTTCTTC. This translates into CASRAPLVAPYNEQFF.